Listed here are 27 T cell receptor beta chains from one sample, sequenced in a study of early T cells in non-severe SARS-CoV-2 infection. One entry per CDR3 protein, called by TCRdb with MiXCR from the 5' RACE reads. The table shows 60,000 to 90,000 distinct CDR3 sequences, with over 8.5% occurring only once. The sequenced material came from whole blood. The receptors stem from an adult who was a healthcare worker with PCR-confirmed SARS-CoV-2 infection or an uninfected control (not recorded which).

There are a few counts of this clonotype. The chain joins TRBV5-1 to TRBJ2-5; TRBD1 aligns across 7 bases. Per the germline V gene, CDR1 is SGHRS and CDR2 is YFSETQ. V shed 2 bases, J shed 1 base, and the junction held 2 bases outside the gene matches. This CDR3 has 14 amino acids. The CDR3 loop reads CASSLGTVQETQYF. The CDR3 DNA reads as TGCGCCAGCAGCTTAGGGACAGTCCAAGAGACCCAGTACTTC.

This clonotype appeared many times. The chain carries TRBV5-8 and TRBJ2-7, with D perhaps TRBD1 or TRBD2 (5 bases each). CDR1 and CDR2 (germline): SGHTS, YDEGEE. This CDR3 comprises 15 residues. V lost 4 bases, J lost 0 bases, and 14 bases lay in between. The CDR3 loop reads CASSLGDFSSYEQYF. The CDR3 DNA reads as TGTGCCAGCAGCCTGGGGGATTTTAGCTCCTACGAGCAGTACTTC.

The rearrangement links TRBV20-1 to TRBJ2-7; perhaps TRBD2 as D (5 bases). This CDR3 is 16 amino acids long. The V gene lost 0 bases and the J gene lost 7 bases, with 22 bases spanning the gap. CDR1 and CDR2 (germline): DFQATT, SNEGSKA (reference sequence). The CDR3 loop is CSARDPGLGLRLEQYF. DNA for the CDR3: TGCAGTGCTAGAGATCCAGGCCTGGGATTACGACTAGAGCAGTACTTC.

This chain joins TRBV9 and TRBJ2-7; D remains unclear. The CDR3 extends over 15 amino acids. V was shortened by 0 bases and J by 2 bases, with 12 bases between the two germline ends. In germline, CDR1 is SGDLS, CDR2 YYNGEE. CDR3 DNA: TGTGCCAGCAGCGTAGCTTGGGGAATCACCTACGAGCAGTACTTC. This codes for CASSVAWGITYEQYF.

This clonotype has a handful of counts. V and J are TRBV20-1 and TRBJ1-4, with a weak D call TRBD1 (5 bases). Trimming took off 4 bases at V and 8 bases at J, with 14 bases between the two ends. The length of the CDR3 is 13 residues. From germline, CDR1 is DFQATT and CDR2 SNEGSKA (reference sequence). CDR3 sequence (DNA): TGCAGTGCTACCCAGGGACGGGAAGAAAAACTGTTTTTT. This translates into CSATQGREEKLFF.

In nucleotides, the CDR3 is TGTGCCATCAGTCCATCCCCCGGGCCAGACAATGAGCAGTTCTTC. As protein: CAISPSPGPDNEQFF. This chain joins TRBV10-3 and TRBJ2-1; D is uncertain. CDR3 size: 15 residues. Germline lookup yields CDR1 ENHRY and CDR2 SYGVKD. V gave up 5 bases and J gave up 5 bases, with 16 bases separating them.

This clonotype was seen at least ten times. CDR3 sequence (DNA): TGTGCCAGCAGTGAGGGTAGTGCGAACTATGGCTACACCTTC. It yields the protein CASSEGSANYGYTF. This chain connects TRBV12-3 or TRBV12-4 to TRBJ1-2; D unresolved. The CDR3 is made up of 14 amino acids. V was shortened by 5 bases and J by 2 bases, with 12 bases between the two germline ends.

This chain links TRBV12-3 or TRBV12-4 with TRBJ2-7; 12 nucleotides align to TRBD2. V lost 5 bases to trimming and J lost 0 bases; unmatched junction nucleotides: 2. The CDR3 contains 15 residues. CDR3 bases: TGTGCCAGCAGTCTGACTAGCGGGAGCTCCTACGAGCAGTACTTC. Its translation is CASSLTSGSSYEQYF.

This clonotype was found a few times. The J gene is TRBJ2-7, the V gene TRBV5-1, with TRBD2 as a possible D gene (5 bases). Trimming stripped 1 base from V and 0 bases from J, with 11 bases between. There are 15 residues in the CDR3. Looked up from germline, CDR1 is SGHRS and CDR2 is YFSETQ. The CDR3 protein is CASSLRGPGSYEQYF. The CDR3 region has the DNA TGCGCCAGCAGCTTGCGGGGTCCGGGCTCCTACGAGCAGTACTTC.

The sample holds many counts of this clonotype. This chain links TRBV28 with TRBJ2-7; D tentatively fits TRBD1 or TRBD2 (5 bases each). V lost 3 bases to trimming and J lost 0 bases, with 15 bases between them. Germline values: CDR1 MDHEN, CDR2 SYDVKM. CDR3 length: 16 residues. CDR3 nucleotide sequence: TGTGCCAGCAGTTTTTGGGACCGCCATAGCTCCTACGAGCAGTACTTC. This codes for CASSFWDRHSSYEQYF.

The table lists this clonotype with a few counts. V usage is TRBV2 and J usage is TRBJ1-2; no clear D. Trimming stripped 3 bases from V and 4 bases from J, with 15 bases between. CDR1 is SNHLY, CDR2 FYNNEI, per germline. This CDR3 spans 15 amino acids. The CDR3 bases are TGTGCCAGCAGTGAGTCCTCGGCCAGGAGCTATGGCTACACCTTC. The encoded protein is CASSESSARSYGYTF.

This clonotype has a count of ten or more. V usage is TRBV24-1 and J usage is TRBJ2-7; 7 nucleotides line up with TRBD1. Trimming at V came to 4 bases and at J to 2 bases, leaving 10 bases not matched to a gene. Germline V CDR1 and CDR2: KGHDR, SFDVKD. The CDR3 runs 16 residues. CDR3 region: CATSDQRTGFPYEQYF. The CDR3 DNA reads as TGTGCCACCAGTGACCAAAGGACAGGATTCCCCTACGAGCAGTACTTC.

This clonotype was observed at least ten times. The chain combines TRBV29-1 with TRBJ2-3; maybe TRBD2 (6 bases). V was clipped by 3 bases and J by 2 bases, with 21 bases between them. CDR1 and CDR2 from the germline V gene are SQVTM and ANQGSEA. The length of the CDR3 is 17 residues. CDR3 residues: CSVDDRYPGADTDTQYF. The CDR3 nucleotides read TGCAGCGTTGATGACCGCTACCCGGGAGCAGACACAGATACGCAGTATTTT.

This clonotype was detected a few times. CDR3 region: CASSPGDRGYQPQHF. CDR3 DNA: TGTGCCAGCAGCCCAGGGGACAGGGGCTATCAGCCCCAGCATTTT. J is TRBJ1-5 and V is TRBV28; 10 bases fit TRBD1. Germline loops: CDR1 MDHEN, CDR2 SYDVKM. CDR3 length equals 15 residues. With 6 bases clipped from V and 5 bases from J, the junction kept 7 bases outside the gene matches.

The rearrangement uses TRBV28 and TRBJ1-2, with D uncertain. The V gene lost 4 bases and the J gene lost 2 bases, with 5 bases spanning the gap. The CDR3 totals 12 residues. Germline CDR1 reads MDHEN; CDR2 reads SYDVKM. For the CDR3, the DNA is TGTGCCAGCAGTTATAGGAACTATGGCTACACCTTC. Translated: CASSYRNYGYTF.

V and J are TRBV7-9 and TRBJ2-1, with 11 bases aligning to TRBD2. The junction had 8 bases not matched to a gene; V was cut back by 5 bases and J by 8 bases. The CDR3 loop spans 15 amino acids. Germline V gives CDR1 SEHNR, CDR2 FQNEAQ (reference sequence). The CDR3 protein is CASSLGTSGVDEQFF. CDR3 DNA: TGTGCCAGCAGCCTCGGGACTAGCGGTGTCGATGAGCAGTTCTTC.

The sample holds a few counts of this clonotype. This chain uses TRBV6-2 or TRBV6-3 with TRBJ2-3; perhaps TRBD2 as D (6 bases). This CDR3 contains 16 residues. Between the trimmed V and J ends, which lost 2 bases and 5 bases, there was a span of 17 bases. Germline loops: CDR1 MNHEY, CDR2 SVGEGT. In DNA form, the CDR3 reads TGTGCCAGCAGTTACGAAGGCTTGCGGGGAGGAGATACGCAGTATTTT. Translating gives CASSYEGLRGGDTQYF.

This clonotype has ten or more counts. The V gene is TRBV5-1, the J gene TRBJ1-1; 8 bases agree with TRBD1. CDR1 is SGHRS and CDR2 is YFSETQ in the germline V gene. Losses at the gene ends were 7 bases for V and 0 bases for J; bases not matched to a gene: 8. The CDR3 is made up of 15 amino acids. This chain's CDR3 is CASSLTGALNTEAFF. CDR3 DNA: TGCGCCAGCTCCCTGACAGGGGCCTTGAACACTGAAGCTTTCTTT.

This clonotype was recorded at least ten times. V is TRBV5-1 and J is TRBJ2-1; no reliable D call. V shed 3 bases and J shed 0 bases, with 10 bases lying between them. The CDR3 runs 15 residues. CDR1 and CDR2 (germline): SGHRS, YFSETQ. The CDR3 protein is CASSSGSSSYNEQFF. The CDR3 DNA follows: TGCGCCAGCAGCTCTGGGTCGAGCTCCTACAATGAGCAGTTCTTC.

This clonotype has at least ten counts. CDR3 protein: CASTPSVDSSYEQYF. The CDR3 DNA is TGTGCCAGCACCCCCTCAGTAGACAGCTCCTACGAGCAGTACTTC. This chain uses TRBV28 with TRBJ2-7; a weak D match, TRBD1 (5 bases). The CDR3 is made up of 15 amino acids. Germline CDR1 reads MDHEN; CDR2 reads SYDVKM. Trimming took off 7 bases at V and 0 bases at J, with 16 bases between the two ends.

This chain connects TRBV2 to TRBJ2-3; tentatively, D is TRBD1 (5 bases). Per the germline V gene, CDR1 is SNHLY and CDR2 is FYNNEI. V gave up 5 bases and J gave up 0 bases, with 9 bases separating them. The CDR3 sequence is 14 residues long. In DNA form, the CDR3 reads TGTGCCAGCAGTAGACAGACTAGCACAGATACGCAGTATTTT. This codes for CASSRQTSTDTQYF.

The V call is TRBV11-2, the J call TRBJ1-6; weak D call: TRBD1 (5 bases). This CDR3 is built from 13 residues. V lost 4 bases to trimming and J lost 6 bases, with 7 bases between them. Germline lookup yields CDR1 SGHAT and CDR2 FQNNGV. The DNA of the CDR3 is TGTGCCAGCAGCTCGCAGGGTAATTCACCCCTCCACTTT. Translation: CASSSQGNSPLHF.

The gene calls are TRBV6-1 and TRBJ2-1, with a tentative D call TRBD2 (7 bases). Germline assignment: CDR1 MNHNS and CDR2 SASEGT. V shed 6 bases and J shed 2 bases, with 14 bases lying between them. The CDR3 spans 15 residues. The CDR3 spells CASRKGGRPYNEQFF. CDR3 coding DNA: TGTGCCAGCAGAAAGGGGGGGCGCCCCTACAATGAGCAGTTCTTC.

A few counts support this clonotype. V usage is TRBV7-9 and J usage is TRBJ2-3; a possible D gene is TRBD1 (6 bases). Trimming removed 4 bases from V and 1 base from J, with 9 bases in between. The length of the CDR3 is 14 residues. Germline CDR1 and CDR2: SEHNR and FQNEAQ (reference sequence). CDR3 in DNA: TGTGCCAGCAGCTCCAAGGGGGGCACAGATACGCAGTATTTT. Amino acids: CASSSKGGTDTQYF.

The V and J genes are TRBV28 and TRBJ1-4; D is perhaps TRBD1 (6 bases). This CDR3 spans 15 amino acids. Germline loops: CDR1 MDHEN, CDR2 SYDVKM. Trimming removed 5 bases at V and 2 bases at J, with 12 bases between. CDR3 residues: CASSIGTLTNEKLFF. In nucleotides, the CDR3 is TGTGCCAGCAGTATCGGGACACTTACTAATGAAAAACTGTTTTTT.

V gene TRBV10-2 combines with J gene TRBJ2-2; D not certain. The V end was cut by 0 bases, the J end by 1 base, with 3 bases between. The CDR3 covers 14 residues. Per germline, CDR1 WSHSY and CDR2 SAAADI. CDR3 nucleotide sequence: TGCGCCAGCAGTGAGTCCAGGAACACCGGGGAGCTGTTTTTT. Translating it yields CASSESRNTGELFF.

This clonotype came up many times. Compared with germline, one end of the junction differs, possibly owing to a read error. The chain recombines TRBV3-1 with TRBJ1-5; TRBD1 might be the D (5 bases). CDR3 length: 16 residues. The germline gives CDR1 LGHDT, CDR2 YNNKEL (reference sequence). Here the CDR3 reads CASSQETLRTGTLLNF. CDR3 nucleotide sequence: TGTGCCAGCAGCCAAGAGACCCTCAGAACCGGGACCCTTCTGAATTTT. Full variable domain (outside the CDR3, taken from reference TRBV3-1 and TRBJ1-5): DTAVSQTPKYLVTQMGNDKSIKCEQNLGHDTMYWYKQDSKKFLKIMFSYNNKELIINETVPNRFSPKSPDKAHLNLHINSLELGDSAVYFCASSQETLRTGTLLNFGDGTRLSIL.